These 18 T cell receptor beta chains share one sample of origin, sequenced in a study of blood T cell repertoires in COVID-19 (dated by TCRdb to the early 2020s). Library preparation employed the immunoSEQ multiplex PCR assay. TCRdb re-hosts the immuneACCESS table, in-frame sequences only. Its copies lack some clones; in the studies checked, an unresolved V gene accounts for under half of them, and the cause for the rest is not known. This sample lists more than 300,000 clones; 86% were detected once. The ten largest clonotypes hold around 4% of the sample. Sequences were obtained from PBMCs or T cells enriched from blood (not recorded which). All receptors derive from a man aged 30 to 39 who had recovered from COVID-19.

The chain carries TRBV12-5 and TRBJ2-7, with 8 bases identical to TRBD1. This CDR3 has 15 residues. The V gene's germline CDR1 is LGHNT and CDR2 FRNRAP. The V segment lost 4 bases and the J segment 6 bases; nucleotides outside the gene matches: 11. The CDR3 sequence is CASGSNLGQAGEQYF. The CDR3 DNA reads TGTGCTAGTGGTTCCAACCTGGGACAGGCAGGCGAGCAGTACTTC.

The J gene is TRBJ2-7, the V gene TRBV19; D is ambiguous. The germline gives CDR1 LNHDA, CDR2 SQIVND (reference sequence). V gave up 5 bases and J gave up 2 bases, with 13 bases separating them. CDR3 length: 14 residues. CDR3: CASSPSHKTYEQYF. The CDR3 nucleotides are TGTGCCAGTAGTCCAAGTCACAAAACCTACGAGCAGTACTTC.

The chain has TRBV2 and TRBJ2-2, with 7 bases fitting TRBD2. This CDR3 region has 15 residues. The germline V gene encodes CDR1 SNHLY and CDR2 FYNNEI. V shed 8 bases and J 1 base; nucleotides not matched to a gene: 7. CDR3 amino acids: CASSMSGGNTGELFF. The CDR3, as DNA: TGTGCCAGCTCGATGTCGGGGGGGAACACCGGGGAGCTGTTTTTT.

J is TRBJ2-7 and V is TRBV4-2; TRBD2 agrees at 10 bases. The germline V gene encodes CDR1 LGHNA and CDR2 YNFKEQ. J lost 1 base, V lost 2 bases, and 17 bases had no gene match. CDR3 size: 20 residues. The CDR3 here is CASSQRELLAGDFRSYEQYF. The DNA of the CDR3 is TGTGCCAGCAGCCAAAGAGAGCTCCTAGCGGGAGATTTCCGATCCTACGAGCAGTACTTC.

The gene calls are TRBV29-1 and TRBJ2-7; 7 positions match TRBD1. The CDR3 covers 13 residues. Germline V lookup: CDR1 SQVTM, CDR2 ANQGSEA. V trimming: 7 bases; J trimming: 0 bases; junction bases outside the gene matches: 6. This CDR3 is CSARDSVSYEQYF. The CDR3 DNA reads TGCAGCGCCCGGGACAGCGTCTCCTACGAGCAGTACTTC.

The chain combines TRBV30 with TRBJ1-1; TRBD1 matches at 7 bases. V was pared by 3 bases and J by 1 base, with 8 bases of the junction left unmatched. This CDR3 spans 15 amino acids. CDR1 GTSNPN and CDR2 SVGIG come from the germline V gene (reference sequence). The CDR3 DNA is TGTGCCTGGAGGGCCCTACAGGGGTGGAACACTGAAGCTTTCTTT. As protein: CAWRALQGWNTEAFF. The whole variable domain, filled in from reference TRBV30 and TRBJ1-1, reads SQTIHQWPATLVQPVGSPLSLECTVEGTSNPNLYWYRQAAGRGLQLLFYSVGIGQISSEVPQNLSASRPQDRQFILSSKKLLLSDSGFYLCAWRALQGWNTEAFFGQGTRLTVV.

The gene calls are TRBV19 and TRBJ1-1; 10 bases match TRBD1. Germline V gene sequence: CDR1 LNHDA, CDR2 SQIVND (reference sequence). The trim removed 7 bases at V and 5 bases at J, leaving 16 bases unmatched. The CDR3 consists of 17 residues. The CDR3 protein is CASTEPAGQGRRTEAFF. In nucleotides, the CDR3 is TGTGCCAGTACCGAACCAGCGGGACAGGGGCGGAGGACTGAAGCTTTCTTT.

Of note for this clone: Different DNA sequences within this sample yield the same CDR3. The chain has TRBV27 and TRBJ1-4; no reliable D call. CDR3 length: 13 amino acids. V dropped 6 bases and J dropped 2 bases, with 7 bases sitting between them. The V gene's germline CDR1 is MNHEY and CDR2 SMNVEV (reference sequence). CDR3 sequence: CASSPRTNEKLFF. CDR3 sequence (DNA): TGTGCCAGCAGCCCCAGGACTAATGAAAAACTGTTTTTT.

CDR3 bases: TGTGCCAGTAGTAGCCGACAGGGTGGGAACACTGAAGCTTTCTTT. The encoded protein is CASSSRQGGNTEAFF. V usage is TRBV19 and J usage is TRBJ1-1, with 7 nucleotides matching TRBD1. This CDR3 is 15 amino acids long. With 4 bases clipped from V and 1 base from J, the junction kept 6 bases outside the gene matches. Germline V gene sequence: CDR1 LNHDA, CDR2 SQIVND (reference sequence).

The CDR3 region is CASSLPGTDTQYF. The CDR3 nucleotides are TGTGCCAGCAGTTTACCCGGCACAGATACGCAGTATTTT. This chain connects TRBV28 to TRBJ2-3, with D unresolved. This CDR3 contains 13 residues. Per the germline V gene, CDR1 is MDHEN and CDR2 is SYDVKM. Trimming cost V 2 bases and J 1 base, with 4 bases left between them.

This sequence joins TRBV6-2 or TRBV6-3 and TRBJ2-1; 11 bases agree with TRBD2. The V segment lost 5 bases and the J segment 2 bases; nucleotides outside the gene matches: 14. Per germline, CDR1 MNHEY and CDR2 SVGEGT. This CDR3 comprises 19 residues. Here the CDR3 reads CASSPSGTSGEGPYNEQFF. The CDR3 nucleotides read TGTGCCAGCAGTCCATCAGGGACTAGCGGAGAGGGGCCCTACAATGAGCAGTTCTTC.

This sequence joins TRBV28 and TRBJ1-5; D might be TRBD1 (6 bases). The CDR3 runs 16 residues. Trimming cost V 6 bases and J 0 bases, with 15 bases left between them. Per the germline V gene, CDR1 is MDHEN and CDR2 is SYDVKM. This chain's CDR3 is CASRDTTGISNQPQHF. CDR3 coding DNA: TGTGCCAGCAGAGATACTACAGGGATTAGCAATCAGCCCCAGCATTTT.

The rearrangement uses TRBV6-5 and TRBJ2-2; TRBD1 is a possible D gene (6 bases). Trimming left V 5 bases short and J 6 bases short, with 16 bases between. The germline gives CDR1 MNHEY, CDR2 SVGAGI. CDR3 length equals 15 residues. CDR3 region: CASSPGTLPAGELFF. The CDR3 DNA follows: TGTGCCAGCAGTCCTGGGACATTGCCGGCCGGGGAGCTGTTTTTT.

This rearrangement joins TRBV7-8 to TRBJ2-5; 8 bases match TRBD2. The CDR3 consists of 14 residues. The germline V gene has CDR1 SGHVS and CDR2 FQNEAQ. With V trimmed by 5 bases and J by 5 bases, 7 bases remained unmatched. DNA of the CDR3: TGTGCCAGCAGCGTCGGACTAGCCTCGGAGACCCAGTACTTC. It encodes CASSVGLASETQYF.

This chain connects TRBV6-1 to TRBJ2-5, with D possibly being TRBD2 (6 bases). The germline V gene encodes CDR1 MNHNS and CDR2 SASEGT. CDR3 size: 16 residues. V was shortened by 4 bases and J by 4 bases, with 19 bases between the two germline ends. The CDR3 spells CASSGSGPGVRETQYF. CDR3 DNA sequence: TGTGCCAGCAGTGGCTCCGGGCCGGGGGTGAGAGAGACCCAGTACTTC.

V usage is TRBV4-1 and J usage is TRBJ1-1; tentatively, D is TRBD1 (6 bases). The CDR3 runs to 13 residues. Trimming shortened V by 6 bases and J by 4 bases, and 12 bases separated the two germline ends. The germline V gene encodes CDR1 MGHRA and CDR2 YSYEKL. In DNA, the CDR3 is TGCGCCAGCAGGCCGACAGGAGGCACTGAAGCTTTCTTT. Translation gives CASRPTGGTEAFF.

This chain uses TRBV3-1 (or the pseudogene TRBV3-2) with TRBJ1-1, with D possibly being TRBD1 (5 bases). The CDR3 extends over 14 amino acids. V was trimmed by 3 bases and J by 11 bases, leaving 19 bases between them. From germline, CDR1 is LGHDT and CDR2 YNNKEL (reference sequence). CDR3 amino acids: CASSQAKMSGRAFF. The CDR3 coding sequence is TGTGCCAGCAGCCAGGCCAAGATGTCAGGGAGGGCTTTCTTT.

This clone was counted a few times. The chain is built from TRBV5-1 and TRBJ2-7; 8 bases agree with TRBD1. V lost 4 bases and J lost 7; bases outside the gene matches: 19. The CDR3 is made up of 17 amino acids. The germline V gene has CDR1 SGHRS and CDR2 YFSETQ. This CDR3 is CASSDGTGQPTGMEQYF. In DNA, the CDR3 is TGCGCCAGCAGCGACGGGACAGGCCAACCAACGGGCATGGAGCAGTACTTC.